This T cell receptor beta chain derives from a study of OX40 agonist ivuxolimab in advanced cancers. The V segment lost 3 bases and the J segment 4 bases; nucleotides outside the gene matches: 3. Germline V gene lookup returns CDR1 SGHNT and CDR2 YYREEE (reference sequence). The length of the CDR3 is 14 residues. Measured with immunoSEQ multiplex PCR; TCRdb has only the in-frame clones, and not every one. The sample holds fewer than 95,000 clones, approximately 84% seen once. This sequence joins TRBV5-4 and TRBJ1-4; 7 nucleotides line up with TRBD1. The sample consisted of CD4+ or CD8+ T cells sorted from blood, taken in a trial of the OX40 agonist ivuxolimab. The receptor was derived from an adult with an advanced solid tumor such as melanoma, head and neck, liver or kidney cancer. Here the CDR3 DNA reads TGTGCCAGCAGCTCGACAGGGCATAATGAAAAACTGTTTTTT. Protein: CASSSTGHNEKLFF. The whole variable domain, remainder taken from reference TRBV5-4 and TRBJ1-4, is ETGVTQSPTHLIKTRGQQVTLRCSSQSGHNTVSWYQQALGQGPQFIFQYYREEENGRGNFPPRFSGLQFPNYSSELNVNALELDDSALYLCASSSTGHNEKLFFGSGTQLSVL.